This entry lists 14 T cell receptor beta chains sequenced from one sample in a study of Ad26.COV2.S vaccination and SARS-CoV-2 variants. Measured with immunoSEQ multiplex PCR; TCRdb has only the in-frame clones, and not every one. The sample lists around 450,000 clones; 90% were seen once. Treatment specified: roughly 20 received Ad26.COV2.S at low or high dose, single or two shots; about 5 received placebo; per-sample allocation not given. The samples date from day 63 after the first vaccine or placebo injection. The specimen comprised peripheral blood, sampled in a trial of Ad26.COV2.S vaccine versus placebo. Receptors were obtained from a person aged 18-60 years who received the Ad26.COV2.S COVID-19 vaccine or a placebo.

The chain carries TRBV19 and TRBJ2-7, with D perhaps being TRBD1 or TRBD2 (6 bases each). V was trimmed by 5 bases and J by 2 bases, leaving 13 bases between them. CDR3 length: 14 residues. Germline V gene data show CDR1 as LNHDA and CDR2 as SQIVND (reference sequence). The CDR3 is CASSGGLGPYEQYF. The CDR3 bases are TGTGCCAGTAGTGGGGGGCTAGGTCCCTACGAGCAGTACTTC.

DNA of the CDR3: TGTGCCAGCAGCTTGGAACAGGGGAACTATGGCTACACCTTC. This encodes CASSLEQGNYGYTF. The genes are TRBV5-5 and TRBJ1-2; 7 bases map to TRBD1. Germline lookup yields CDR1 SGHKS and CDR2 YYEKEE (reference sequence). V lost 0 bases and J lost 2; bases outside the gene matches: 1. The CDR3 has 14 residues.

The chain combines TRBV15 with TRBJ1-2, with D unclear. CDR3 length: 13 amino acids. V gave up 3 bases and J gave up 6 bases, with 11 bases separating them. Germline assignment: CDR1 LNHNV and CDR2 YYDKDF (reference sequence). Here the CDR3 reads CATSRQVVDGYTF. CDR3 in DNA: TGTGCCACCAGCAGGCAGGTGGTCGATGGCTACACCTTC.

In regard to this clone: The junction departs from the called germline gene at one end, perhaps through a read error. The chain couples TRBV2 to TRBJ2-1, with D perhaps assigned TRBD1 or TRBD2 (5 bases each). The CDR3 loop spans 15 amino acids. CDR1 SNHLY and CDR2 FYNNEI come from the germline V gene. In nucleotides, the CDR3 is TGTGCCAGCAGGGAAGGGACGTGGTCCTACAATGAGCAGTTCTTC. Residues: CASREGTWSYNEQFF.

This rearrangement joins TRBV9 to TRBJ1-3, with a possible D match to TRBD1 (5 bases). Trimming took 0 bases from V and 4 from J, leaving 14 bases between them. Germline V gives CDR1 SGDLS, CDR2 YYNGEE. The CDR3 is 16 amino acids. CDR3 amino acids: CASSVGGSLTGNTIYF. CDR3 nucleotide sequence: TGTGCCAGCAGCGTAGGGGGGTCTCTGACGGGAAACACCATATATTTT.

The chain links TRBV7-3 to TRBJ2-1; TRBD2 matches at 9 bases. The CDR3 has 15 amino acids. Losses at the gene ends were 2 bases for V and 4 bases for J; bases not matched to a gene: 3. The germline CDR1 and CDR2 sequences are SGHTA and FQGTGA. For the CDR3, the DNA is TGTGCCAGCAGCTTAGGGGCGGGAGGGTACAATGAGCAGTTCTTC. Its translation is CASSLGAGGYNEQFF.

On this clone: An end of the junction differs from the germline gene, which may be a read error. The genes are TRBV6-5 and TRBJ1-2; D gene ambiguous. CDR3 length: 13 amino acids. The germline CDR1 and CDR2 sequences are MNHEY and SVGAGI. The CDR3 is CASSPLEAGRHAF. The CDR3 DNA follows: TGTGCCAGCAGCCCCTTGGAAGCGGGCCGTCACGCCTTC.

This clone was seen a few times. V and J are TRBV7-9 and TRBJ1-5; D is uncertain. The V end was cut by 5 bases, the J end by 5 bases, with 13 bases between. Germline loops: CDR1 SEHNR, CDR2 FQNEAQ (reference sequence). This CDR3 has 14 amino acids. The CDR3 sequence is CASSAEGSYQPQHF. Written as DNA, the CDR3 is TGTGCCAGCAGCGCGGAAGGGTCGTATCAGCCCCAGCATTTT.

CDR3 nucleotide sequence: TGCAGCGTTGAAGATCGATTTGGGGCGAACACCGGGGAGCTGTTTTTT. This translates into CSVEDRFGANTGELFF. This chain links TRBV29-1 with TRBJ2-2; D remains ambiguous. The CDR3 consists of 16 residues. Germline CDR1 reads SQVTM; CDR2 reads ANQGSEA. V lost 0 bases and J lost 0, with 11 bases in between.

The chain uses TRBV29-1 and TRBJ2-7; D gene ambiguous. Deletions cut 0 bases from V and 5 bases from J, with 14 bases between. This CDR3 region has 14 residues. The germline V gene encodes CDR1 SQVTM and CDR2 ANQGSEA. The CDR3 DNA is TGCAGCGTTGAAGATGTTTGTATGTCGGACGAGCAGTACTTC. Translating it yields CSVEDVCMSDEQYF.

The chain carries TRBV6-1 and TRBJ2-2; D might be TRBD2 (5 bases). Germline values: CDR1 MNHNS, CDR2 SASEGT. The V gene lost 2 bases and the J gene lost 1 base, with 8 bases spanning the gap. CDR3 length equals 15 residues. The DNA of the CDR3 is TGTGCCAGCAGTGAATATCGGGGGAACACCGGGGAGCTGTTTTTT. This codes for CASSEYRGNTGELFF.

The count of this clone is one. The chain has TRBV19 and TRBJ1-1; possible D gene TRBD1, 5 bases. The CDR3 has 11 residues. Per germline, CDR1 LNHDA and CDR2 SQIVND (reference sequence). V gave up 7 bases and J gave up 7 bases, with 10 bases separating them. The CDR3 nucleotides read TGTGCCAGTACTGTGGGACTTGAAGCTTTCTTT. It is translated as CASTVGLEAFF.

Of note for this clone: The sample contains more than one DNA sequence encoding this CDR3. The chain employs TRBV29-1 and TRBJ2-7; the D is unclear. Per germline, CDR1 SQVTM and CDR2 ANQGSEA. The CDR3 is 11 residues long. Trimming stripped 6 bases from V and 0 bases from J, with 6 bases between. CDR3 residues: CSVGDSYEQYF. In DNA form, the CDR3 reads TGCAGCGTGGGTGACTCCTACGAGCAGTACTTC.

This chain joins TRBV3-1 (or the pseudogene TRBV3-2) and TRBJ1-3, with D perhaps matching TRBD1 (6 bases). Trimming took 4 bases from V and 3 from J, leaving 10 bases between them. This CDR3 is built from 14 residues. From germline, CDR1 is LGHDT and CDR2 YNNKEL (reference sequence). CDR3 nucleotides: TGTGCCAGCAGCCGACAGGAGGATGGAAACACCATATATTTT. Amino acids: CASSRQEDGNTIYF.